This T cell receptor (beta chain) stems from a study of beta chain features in type 1 diabetes (dated by TCRdb to the late 2010s). Regarding the research as a whole: No differences in mean age, gender distribution, total cell number or subset yield were found between patients and healthy donors. A total of 85 million to 140 million sorted cells were examined across all samples, and a strong correlation was observed between cell number per subset and RNA yield. In the study, TCRB repertoires of sorted circulating CD4+ T cell subsets from recently diagnosed type 1 diabetes patients were compared with those of matched healthy donors. Regulatory and stem cell-like memory subsets were obtained from only 8 patients and about 8 healthy donors, while naive and central memory subsets were obtained from all 30 or so donors. What the work shows at the level of the full study, not this receptor alone: Sequencing cDNA rather than genomic DNA could over-represent highly expressing activated cells, although activation and CD3 levels did not differ between groups. HLA sub-analyses involved small numbers of individuals, so any influence of HLA type on TCRB rearrangement remained unresolved. A moderate but significant shortening of TCRB CDR3 length was observed in type 1 diabetes patients in all four CD4+ subsets. Naive, central memory and regulatory TCRB repertoires appeared more similar among patients than among healthy donors. Patients with type 1 diabetes made fewer insertions and deleted more nucleotides at VDJ recombination sites, implying thymic rearrangement abnormalities. PCR might favor shorter templates, but patient and control samples were amplified and corrected together, so any skew would affect both groups equally.

The cysteine opens and the phenylalanine closes a CDR3 of 13 amino acids. This entry keeps only the CDR3 DNA: 39 bases, framed from base 1. Via the germline V gene, CDR1 is SGHVS and CDR2 FNYEAQ. Between the V and J ends, shortened by 2 bases and 3 bases respectively, the junction contains 8 bases. Each donor gave one peripheral blood draw, roughly 120 mL on average, collected into heparinised tubes. Naive, central memory, regulatory and stem cell-like memory CD4+ T cells were sorted on a BD FACSAria II using a panel including CD45RO, CCR7, CD25, CD127, CD95 and CD27. A purity above 98% was achieved for all sorted populations. PBMCs were separated immediately by Lymphoprep density gradient centrifugation and were stained directly, without being cultured. Samples were stained and sorted in pairs, with one healthy donor and one patient per experiment, so that batch effects were minimized. A few counts support this clone. This receptor's antigen is unknown. No per-base quality is available; no much larger clone lies one base away.

The entire isolated RNA was reverse transcribed using the High Capacity cDNA Reverse Transcription Kit, and thus expressed TCRB transcripts were sequenced. Deep immunoSEQ sequencing was applied to naive, central memory and regulatory T cell samples, giving an average of about 3.6 million total reads per sample. Sorted cells were lysed in RLT buffer and RNA was extracted with DNase-treated RNeasy Micro or Mini kits, depending on cell number. To prevent cross-contamination, each cell subset was processed individually, whereas patient and healthy donor samples were processed jointly. TCRB sequences were amplified from cDNA with the immunoSEQ multiplex PCR, producing 87-bp fragments spanning the CDR3 region. Amplicons were sequenced on the Illumina HiSeq platform. The study's own analysis went as follows. Synthetic template baselines were used to correct PCR bias computationally, reads within Hamming distance 2 were collapsed, and singletons that could not be merged were discarded. Reads were aligned against IMGT to assign V, D and J genes, CDR3 length and insertions or deletions at six rearrangement sites. Within each subset, clonotype counts were normalized to the number of sorted cells before true diversity and Gini coefficients were calculated with the tcR R package. The overlap coefficient, calculated on TCRB nucleotide sequences, was used to measure repertoire sharing. Out-of-frame TCRB sequences from naive cells were analyzed to stand in for the pre-selection repertoire. Not all clones reach the TCRdb copy of this immuneACCESS table, which keeps in-frame sequences only. Checked studies attribute under half of the gap to unresolved V genes and leave the rest unexplained. That table supplies the V and J calls and clone size; D and trimming were determined from the DNA. The sample table contains a few hundred thousand clones; only one count was recorded for 25% to 35% of them. The ten biggest clones cover roughly 0.066% of the sample.

Sequencing was performed on naive CD4+ T cells from blood. Read against the paper, the sample's cell subset or site label means: true naive CD4+ T cells. This TCR was recovered from a man aged 18 to 30 in good health. Rearrangement joined TRBV7-6 to TRBJ2-7; the D gene lacks a confident call. The nucleotides are TGTGCCAGCAGCTTACCGGACGGCTACGAGCAGTACTTC. This sequence encodes CASSLPDGYEQYF.